The 14 T cell receptor beta chains below all came from one sample that was sequenced in a study of blood T cell repertoires in COVID-19. Data came from immunoSEQ multiplex PCR; TCRdb stores just in-frame clones and leaves some out. The sample shows approximately 120,000 clones, about 80% of them seen only once. The sequenced sample was peripheral blood. These receptors all stem from a woman aged 45 to 65 with acute or convalescent COVID-19.

J is TRBJ2-3 and V is TRBV19; TRBD1 aligns across 9 bases. The CDR3 spans 16 residues. Trimming cost V 5 bases and J 2 bases; bases outside gene matches: 8. Germline assignment: CDR1 LNHDA and CDR2 SQIVND (reference sequence). Here the CDR3 reads CASSATGQGTTDTQYF. The CDR3 DNA reads as TGTGCCAGTAGTGCCACGGGACAGGGCACCACAGATACGCAGTATTTT.

The chain uses TRBV6-5 and TRBJ2-1, with D possibly being TRBD1 (6 bases). V lost 7 bases and J lost 10, with 11 bases in between. Germline V lookup: CDR1 MNHEY, CDR2 SVGAGI. This CDR3 contains 11 residues. CDR3 protein: CASTQQGEQFF. The CDR3 bases are TGTGCCAGCACTCAACAGGGAGAGCAGTTCTTC.

The chain couples TRBV11-2 to TRBJ2-2; D is possibly TRBD2 (6 bases). Germline V gene data show CDR1 as SGHAT and CDR2 as FQNNGV. This CDR3 has 15 amino acids. V shed 2 bases and J shed 5 bases, with 12 bases lying between them. The CDR3 DNA is TGTGCCAGCAGCTTAAACCCGGGGGTGACCGGGGAGCTGTTTTTT. Translated, it gives CASSLNPGVTGELFF. Using reference TRBV11-2 and TRBJ2-2 for the parts outside the CDR3, the full variable domain is EAGVAQSPRYKIIEKRQSVAFWCNPISGHATLYWYQQILGQGPKLLIQFQNNGVVDDSQLPKDRFSAERLKGVDSTLKIQPAKLEDSAVYLCASSLNPGVTGELFFGEGSRLTVL.

The chain couples TRBV7-2 to TRBJ2-1; a weak D match, TRBD2 (7 bases). The V end lost 6 bases, the J end lost 3 bases, and 12 bases lay between the germline ends. Germline V lookup: CDR1 SGHTA, CDR2 FQGNSA. The CDR3 has 14 residues. CDR3 protein: CASRGGGGYNEQFF. The CDR3 bases are TGTGCCAGCAGAGGGGGGGGAGGCTACAATGAGCAGTTCTTC.

The V call is TRBV4-2, the J call TRBJ1-4; a possible D gene is TRBD1 (6 bases). V was pared by 0 bases and J by 12 bases, with 26 bases between. Germline CDR1 is LGHNA and CDR2 is YNFKEQ. This CDR3 spans 18 amino acids. Here the CDR3 reads CASSQERYRGGSGIELFF. The CDR3 nucleotides are TGTGCCAGCAGCCAAGAGAGGTATAGAGGGGGAAGTGGAATTGAACTGTTTTTT.

V gene TRBV10-2 combines with J gene TRBJ2-7; possibly TRBD1 for D (6 bases). Germline V gives CDR1 WSHSY, CDR2 SAAADI. This CDR3 spans 18 amino acids. The ends were cut back, 0 bases at V and 2 bases at J, with 20 bases in the middle. The CDR3 DNA follows: TGCGCCAGCAGTGAGTCGGTGGCTTATGCAGGGGACACCTACGAGCAGTACTTC. Its translation: CASSESVAYAGDTYEQYF.

This chain uses TRBV6-6 with TRBJ1-4; 7 nucleotides agree with TRBD1. The CDR3 runs to 14 residues. In germline, CDR1 is MNHNY, CDR2 SVGAGI (reference sequence). The J segment lost 4 bases and the V segment lost 6 bases, leaving 5 bases of the junction unmatched. The CDR3 DNA follows: TGTGCCAGCAGCCGGGACAGCGGTAATGAAAAACTGTTTTTT. Translating gives CASSRDSGNEKLFF.

The V gene is TRBV18, the J gene TRBJ2-3; D is possibly TRBD2 (5 bases). CDR3 length: 12 amino acids. Germline CDR1 is KGHSH and CDR2 is LQKENI. V was clipped by 3 bases and J by 4 bases, with 5 bases between them. The CDR3 loop is CASSPEADTQYF. In DNA, the CDR3 is TGTGCCAGCTCACCGGAGGCAGATACGCAGTATTTT.

The chain links TRBV5-5 to TRBJ1-1, with D uncertain. Trimming shortened V by 0 bases and J by 5 bases, and 20 bases separated the two germline ends. The germline CDR1 and CDR2 sequences are SGHKS and YYEKEE (reference sequence). CDR3 length: 17 residues. CDR3 DNA: TGTGCCAGCAGCTTGGCGGGTGTTCGCTTGCGCCGAACTGAAGCTTTCTTT. Amino acids: CASSLAGVRLRRTEAFF.

The chain links TRBV24-1 to TRBJ2-1, with D possibly being TRBD2 (6 bases). V lost 2 bases and J lost 5, with 18 bases in between. Germline V gene data show CDR1 as KGHDR and CDR2 as SFDVKD. The CDR3 consists of 17 residues. The CDR3 DNA follows: TGTGCCACCAGTGATTCGATCGGGCGGGGAGTAGACAATGAGCAGTTCTTC. Its translation: CATSDSIGRGVDNEQFF.

This sequence joins TRBV9 and TRBJ1-6; D is perhaps TRBD1 (6 bases). The CDR3 has 13 amino acids. Per germline, CDR1 SGDLS and CDR2 YYNGEE. V was clipped by 3 bases and J by 10 bases, with 11 bases between them. The CDR3 DNA reads TGTGCCAGCAGCGCCACAGGGAGCTCACCCCTCCACTTT. This encodes CASSATGSSPLHF.

In its sample, this clone was seen a few times. The chain carries TRBV2 and TRBJ2-6, with D possibly being TRBD1 (6 bases). Germline loops: CDR1 SNHLY, CDR2 FYNNEI. V lost 5 bases and J 2 bases, leaving 10 bases between the germline ends. The CDR3 contains 15 residues. DNA of the CDR3: TGTGCCAGCAGTTCACAGGGTGCTGGGGCCAACGTCCTGACTTTC. Amino acids: CASSSQGAGANVLTF.

This chain links TRBV2 with TRBJ1-4, with D hard to call. Trimming stripped 5 bases from V and 0 bases from J, with 10 bases between. The germline gives CDR1 SNHLY, CDR2 FYNNEI. CDR3 length equals 15 residues. Here the CDR3 reads CASSPARTTNEKLFF. CDR3 coding DNA: TGTGCCAGCAGTCCAGCCAGGACAACTAATGAAAAACTGTTTTTT.

The chain uses TRBV12-3 or TRBV12-4 and TRBJ2-2, with a weak D call TRBD2 (6 bases). This CDR3 is 13 amino acids long. Trimming cost V 5 bases and J 10 bases, with 14 bases left between them. This chain's CDR3 is CASSTRDFTELFF. The DNA of the CDR3 is TGTGCCAGCAGTACCAGGGACTTCACGGAGCTGTTTTTT.